Included here is one T cell receptor beta chain sequence, with context. Its target is not known. The germline gives CDR1 WSHSY, CDR2 SAAADI. V lost 2 bases to trimming and J lost 8 bases, with 4 bases between them. The CDR3 runs to 11 residues. At the deep level, the assay was run. Genomic DNA of every subset was divided equally among multiple immunoSEQ plates. Per the original methods: ImmunoSEQ junction-only sequences lacked quality scores, so their filtering differed. Clones were read by immunoSEQ multiplex PCR, and TCRdb kept only the in-frame ones, dropping some. V and J calls and clone size are those listed in that table; D and trimming were worked out from the DNA. The sample holds approximately 510,000 clones, about four fifths seen once. The data were taken from a study of shared clonotypes between healthy human individuals. Study results and caveats: Tissue TCR repertoires likely differ from these blood-only repertoires.

The receptor was isolated from a woman aged 40 to 49 in good health. Some clones in this sample may be carry-over from other donors' samples. This rearrangement joins TRBV10-2 to TRBJ2-1; D is unclear. The sequenced sample consisted of PBMCs. In DNA, the CDR3 is TGCGCCAGCAGTGAGCGGGATGAGCAGTTCTTC. Translation gives CASSERDEQFF.